Presented here are 24 T cell receptor beta chains from one specimen sequenced in a study of T cell changes during pregnancy in multiple sclerosis. Profiled with immunoSEQ multiplex PCR; TCRdb holds only in-frame clones, not every one. The sample gives approximately 100,000 clones, just over 90% of which show up once; 1% to 1.5% is in the top ten. The sample consisted of peripheral blood, taken in the second trimester of pregnancy. These receptors were taken from a female donor with multiple sclerosis, enrolled in a pregnancy study.

The table lists this clone with a few counts. This sequence joins TRBV11-3 and TRBJ2-5; D may be TRBD2 (5 bases). With 3 bases removed from V and 5 bases from J, the gap between germline ends came to 13 bases. The germline V gene encodes CDR1 SGHNT and CDR2 YENEEA. The CDR3 consists of 14 residues. The CDR3 DNA follows: TGTGCCAGCAGCTTGGGAACTAGTCGGGAGACCCAGTACTTC. This gives the protein CASSLGTSRETQYF.

The V gene is TRBV2, the J gene TRBJ1-2; D perhaps matches TRBD1 (6 bases). CDR3 length equals 15 residues. Between the trimmed V and J ends, which lost 0 bases and 3 bases, there was a span of 11 bases. Looked up from germline, CDR1 is SNHLY and CDR2 is FYNNEI. In DNA form, the CDR3 reads TGTGCCAGCAGTGAAGCGATCAGGGGAGACTATGGCTACACCTTC. Amino acids: CASSEAIRGDYGYTF.

The chain is built from TRBV7-3 and TRBJ1-6; the D gene is possibly TRBD1 (5 bases). Germline loops: CDR1 SGHTA, CDR2 FQGTGA. This CDR3 contains 15 residues. V lost 4 bases and J 7 bases, leaving 14 bases between the germline ends. The CDR3 DNA reads as TGTGCCAGCAGCTCCACCCCTGGGGGGAATTCACCCCTCCACTTT. Protein: CASSSTPGGNSPLHF.

This CDR3 is CASSIDRSYEQYF. The CDR3 DNA follows: TGTGCCAGTAGTATCGACAGGTCCTACGAGCAGTACTTC. The V call is TRBV19, the J call TRBJ2-7; D perhaps matches TRBD1 (6 bases). From germline, CDR1 is LNHDA and CDR2 SQIVND (reference sequence). The CDR3 extends over 13 amino acids. The V end was cut by 3 bases, the J end by 1 base, with 7 bases between.

V usage is TRBV5-4 and J usage is TRBJ1-5, with a weak D call TRBD1 (6 bases). Between the trimmed V and J ends, which lost 2 bases and 7 bases, there was a span of 13 bases. Germline CDR1 is SGHNT and CDR2 is YYREEE (reference sequence). The length of the CDR3 is 14 residues. This CDR3 is CASSLQGSEQPQHF. DNA for the CDR3: TGTGCCAGCAGCTTACAGGGATCAGAACAGCCCCAGCATTTT.

The rearrangement uses TRBV7-9 and TRBJ1-1; a weak D match, TRBD1 (5 bases). V dropped 1 base and J dropped 0 bases, with 9 bases sitting between them. The germline CDR1 and CDR2 sequences are SEHNR and FQNEAQ (reference sequence). The CDR3 is 15 amino acids. The CDR3 is CASSLGGVMNTEAFF. For the CDR3, the DNA is TGTGCCAGCAGCTTAGGGGGGGTAATGAACACTGAAGCTTTCTTT.

The chain combines TRBV7-6 with TRBJ2-3; TRBD2 aligns across 11 bases. V lost 4 bases to trimming and J lost 2 bases; unmatched junction nucleotides: 5. Looked up from germline, CDR1 is SGHVS and CDR2 is FNYEAQ. The CDR3 sequence is 16 residues long. Here the CDR3 DNA reads TGTGCCAGCAGCTCCAGACTAGCGGGACACACAGATACGCAGTATTTT. This sequence encodes CASSSRLAGHTDTQYF.

V gene TRBV7-2 combines with J gene TRBJ2-1, with D perhaps matching TRBD2 (6 bases). The CDR3 runs 14 residues. Trimming removed 1 base from V and 7 bases from J, with 11 bases in between. The V gene's germline CDR1 is SGHTA and CDR2 FQGNSA. The CDR3 is CASSLGRASNEQFF. The CDR3 nucleotides read TGTGCCAGCAGCTTAGGGAGGGCCTCAAATGAGCAGTTCTTC.

This sequence joins TRBV5-1 and TRBJ2-3, with 8 bases identical to TRBD2. CDR3 length: 14 residues. From germline, CDR1 is SGHRS and CDR2 YFSETQ. The V gene end was trimmed by 5 bases and the J gene end by 4 bases; junction bases not matched to a gene: 6. DNA of the CDR3: TGCGCCAGCAGATCCACCGGGGGGGCAGATACGCAGTATTTT. It yields the protein CASRSTGGADTQYF.

There are a few counts of this clone. DNA of the CDR3: TGCGCCAGCAGCTTGGTGGCGGGACAGTACGAGCAGTACTTC. This translates into CASSLVAGQYEQYF. The chain recombines TRBV5-1 with TRBJ2-7, with D possibly TRBD1 on 7 matching bases. Trimming removed 0 bases from V and 4 bases from J, with 11 bases in between. There are 14 residues in the CDR3. Germline CDR1 is SGHRS and CDR2 is YFSETQ.

The V call is TRBV30, the J call TRBJ1-1; possible D gene TRBD1, 6 bases. CDR3 length: 11 amino acids. The V end lost 5 bases, the J end lost 8 bases, and 12 bases lay between the germline ends. The germline gives CDR1 GTSNPN, CDR2 SVGIG (reference sequence). CDR3 in DNA: TGTGCCTGGCTCGGACAGCCAGAAGCTTTCTTT. It codes for CAWLGQPEAFF.

This clone came up a few times. V is TRBV20-1 and J is TRBJ1-2; D gene uncertain. The CDR3 extends over 11 amino acids. Per germline, CDR1 DFQATT and CDR2 SNEGSKA (reference sequence). V was clipped by 3 bases and J by 7 bases, with 9 bases between them. Here the CDR3 reads CSASNGLGYTF. DNA of the CDR3: TGCAGTGCTAGTAATGGACTTGGCTACACCTTC.

The rearrangement joins TRBV19 to TRBJ1-1; 8 bases agree with TRBD1. The germline CDR1 and CDR2 sequences are LNHDA and SQIVND (reference sequence). The V segment lost 2 bases and the J segment 3 bases; nucleotides outside the gene matches: 5. This CDR3 has 15 amino acids. CDR3 nucleotide sequence: TGTGCCAGTAGTATACAGGGGGCGAAGGACACTGAAGCTTTCTTT. This sequence encodes CASSIQGAKDTEAFF.

This chain connects TRBV28 to TRBJ2-5; the match to TRBD1 covers 7 bases. This CDR3 contains 14 residues. Germline V lookup: CDR1 MDHEN, CDR2 SYDVKM. After removal of 2 bases from V and 5 bases from J, the junction contained 5 bases not matched to a gene. DNA of the CDR3: TGTGCCAGCAGTTTAATGAGGGGGCCGGAGACCCAGTACTTC. Amino acids: CASSLMRGPETQYF.

J is TRBJ1-4 and V is TRBV18, with D possibly being TRBD1 (5 bases). Looked up from germline, CDR1 is KGHSH and CDR2 is LQKENI. The ends were cut back, 1 base at V and 3 bases at J, with 9 bases in the middle. The CDR3 has 15 amino acids. The CDR3 is CASSPQGHPNEKLFF. CDR3 DNA: TGTGCCAGCTCACCACAGGGGCATCCTAATGAAAAACTGTTTTTT.

CDR3: CASSTGTGGYTF. For the CDR3, the DNA is TGTGCCAGCTCAACCGGGACAGGGGGCTACACCTTC. This chain uses TRBV18 with TRBJ1-2, with 9 bases aligning to TRBD1. There are 12 residues in the CDR3. Germline assignment: CDR1 KGHSH and CDR2 LQKENI. With 5 bases clipped from V and 8 bases from J, the junction kept 3 bases outside the gene matches.

J is TRBJ1-1 and V is TRBV7-9; TRBD1 is a possible D gene (5 bases). The germline V and J ends were trimmed by 1 base and 1 base, with 10 bases remaining between them. CDR1 and CDR2 from the germline V gene are SEHNR and FQNEAQ (reference sequence). This CDR3 is 15 amino acids long. The CDR3 DNA reads as TGTGCCAGCAGCTTAGGTGGAGACAGGAACACTGAAGCTTTCTTT. Translating gives CASSLGGDRNTEAFF. The variable domain in full, with the rest retrieved from reference TRBV7-9 and TRBJ1-1, is DTGVSQNPRHKITKRGQNVTFRCDPISEHNRLYWYRQTLGQGPEFLTYFQNEAQLEKSRLLSDRFSAERPKGSFSTLEIQRTEQGDSAMYLCASSLGGDRNTEAFFGQGTRLTVV.

The genes are TRBV6-6 and TRBJ2-3; a possible D gene is TRBD2 (6 bases). Deletions cut 2 bases from V and 1 base from J, with 13 bases between. Per germline, CDR1 MNHNY and CDR2 SVGAGI (reference sequence). CDR3 length equals 16 residues. Here the CDR3 reads CASSYTPGGRTDTQYF. The CDR3 nucleotides are TGTGCCAGCAGTTACACACCCGGGGGACGCACAGATACGCAGTATTTT.

The J gene is TRBJ2-6, the V gene TRBV27; 9 bases are a match to TRBD2. Germline V gene data show CDR1 as MNHEY and CDR2 as SMNVEV (reference sequence). This CDR3 has 17 residues. J was trimmed by 2 bases and V by 3 bases; bases with no gene match: 5. The CDR3 is CASSFSGSLTGANVLTF. The CDR3 bases are TGTGCCAGCAGTTTTAGCGGGAGCTTAACTGGGGCCAACGTCCTGACTTTC. Looking up the rest from reference TRBV27 and TRBJ2-6 gives the full variable domain: EAQVTQNPRYLITVTGKKLTVTCSQNMNHEYMSWYRQDPGLGLRQIYYSMNVEVTDKGDVPEGYKVSRKEKRNFPLILESPSPNQTSLYFCASSFSGSLTGANVLTFGAGSRLTVL.

The genes are TRBV7-2 and TRBJ2-5, with 7 nucleotides matching TRBD2. The length of the CDR3 is 15 residues. Germline values: CDR1 SGHTA, CDR2 FQGNSA. The V gene end was trimmed by 2 bases and the J gene end by 5 bases; junction bases not matched to a gene: 8. CDR3 protein: CASSLTSGEWETQYF. The CDR3 DNA reads as TGTGCCAGCAGCTTAACAAGCGGGGAGTGGGAGACCCAGTACTTC.

The gene calls are TRBV11-2 and TRBJ2-7, with 10 positions matching TRBD2. V was pared by 5 bases and J by 5 bases, with 3 bases of the junction left unmatched. Germline-derived CDR1 and CDR2 are SGHAT and FQNNGV. The CDR3 loop spans 13 amino acids. For the CDR3, the DNA is TGTGCCAGCAGCATAGGACTAGCGGACGAGCAGTACTTC. Translation gives CASSIGLADEQYF.

The chain is built from TRBV5-1 and TRBJ2-2, with D unclear. The germline V gene encodes CDR1 SGHRS and CDR2 YFSETQ. This CDR3 is 13 amino acids long. With 0 bases removed from V and 2 bases from J, the gap between germline ends came to 2 bases. CDR3 nucleotides: TGCGCCAGCAGCTTGGCTAACACCGGGGAGCTGTTTTTT. Amino acid sequence: CASSLANTGELFF.

This chain uses TRBV30 with TRBJ1-1; D might be TRBD1 (5 bases). This CDR3 contains 11 residues. Germline V CDR1 and CDR2: GTSNPN, SVGIG (reference sequence). The V and J ends lost 6 bases and 5 bases respectively, with 10 bases between them. In nucleotides, the CDR3 is TGTGCCTGCCAGGGTCGGACTGAAGCTTTCTTT. Its protein product is CACQGRTEAFF.

This chain uses TRBV28 with TRBJ1-1; possibly TRBD1 for D (6 bases). The germline V gene encodes CDR1 MDHEN and CDR2 SYDVKM. The CDR3 is made up of 15 amino acids. V dropped 0 bases and J dropped 0 bases, with 8 bases sitting between them. The CDR3 is CASSLWKGVNTEAFF. Here the CDR3 DNA reads TGTGCCAGCAGTTTATGGAAGGGGGTGAACACTGAAGCTTTCTTT.